One T cell receptor (beta chain) is described in this entry. Looked up from germline, CDR1 is SGHVS and CDR2 is FQNEAQ. The ends were cut back, 5 bases at V and 5 bases at J, with 10 bases in the middle. The CDR3 is 13 residues long. The data were obtained in a study of T cell responses to AZD1222 COVID-19 vaccine. Pooling of second doses given at about 4 or about 12 weeks was done. Assay used: immunoSEQ multiplex PCR; TCRdb lists only in-frame clones, some missing. The data contain about 120,000 clones, about 92% of them seen just once; the ten biggest clones take up 5%. Sequencing was performed on peripheral blood, taken 28 days after the second AZD1222 dose. The rearrangement links TRBV7-8 to TRBJ2-1, with D uncertain. The source of this sequence is an adult who received the AZD1222 COVID-19 vaccine. The chain's CDR3 is CASSDGRNNEQFF. DNA for the CDR3: TGTGCCAGCAGCGACGGACGGAACAATGAGCAGTTCTTC. The full variable domain, with the rest looked up from reference TRBV7-8 and TRBJ2-1, is GAGVSQSPRYKVAKRGQDVALRCDPISGHVSLFWYQQALGQGPEFLTYFQNEAQLDKSGLPSDRFFAERPEGSVSTLKIQRTQQEDSAVYLCASSDGRNNEQFFGPGTRLTVL.